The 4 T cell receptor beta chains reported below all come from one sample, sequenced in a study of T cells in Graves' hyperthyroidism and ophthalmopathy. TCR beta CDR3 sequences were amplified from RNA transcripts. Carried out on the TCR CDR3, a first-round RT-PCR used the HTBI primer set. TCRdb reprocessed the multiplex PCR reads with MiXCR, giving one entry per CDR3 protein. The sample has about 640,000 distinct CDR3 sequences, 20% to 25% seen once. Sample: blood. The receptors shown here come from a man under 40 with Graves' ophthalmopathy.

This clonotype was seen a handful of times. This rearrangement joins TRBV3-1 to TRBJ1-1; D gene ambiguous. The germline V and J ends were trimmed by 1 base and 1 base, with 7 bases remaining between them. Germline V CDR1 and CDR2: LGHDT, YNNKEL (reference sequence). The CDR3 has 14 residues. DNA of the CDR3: TGTGCCAGCAGCCAAGTGTCGGGGAACACTGAAGCTTTCTTT. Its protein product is CASSQVSGNTEAFF.

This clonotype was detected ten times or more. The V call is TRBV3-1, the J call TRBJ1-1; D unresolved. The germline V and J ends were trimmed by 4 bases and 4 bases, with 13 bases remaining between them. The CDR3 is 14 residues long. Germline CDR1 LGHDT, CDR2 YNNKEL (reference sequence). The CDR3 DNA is TGTGCCAGCAGCCTTAGGACGGGTGTCACTGAAGCTTTCTTT. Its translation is CASSLRTGVTEAFF.

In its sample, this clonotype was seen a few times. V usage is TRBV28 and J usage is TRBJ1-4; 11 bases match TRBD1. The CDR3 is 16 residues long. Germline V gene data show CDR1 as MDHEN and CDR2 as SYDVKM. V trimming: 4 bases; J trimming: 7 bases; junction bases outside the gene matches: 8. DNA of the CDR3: TGTGCCAGCAGTTATGGCGGGACAGGGGGTATTGAAAAACTGTTTTTT. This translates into CASSYGGTGGIEKLFF.

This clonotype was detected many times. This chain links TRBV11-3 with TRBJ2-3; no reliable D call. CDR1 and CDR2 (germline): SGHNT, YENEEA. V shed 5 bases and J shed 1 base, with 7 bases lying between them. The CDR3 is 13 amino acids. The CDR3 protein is CASSHRGTDTQYF. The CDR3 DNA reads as TGTGCCAGCAGCCACCGTGGCACAGATACGCAGTATTTT.